This T cell receptor beta chain was obtained from a study of OX40 agonist ivuxolimab in advanced cancers. About the study as a whole: Ivuxolimab, which targeted the costimulatory receptor OX40 (CD134), was an agonistic, fully human IgG2 monoclonal antibody. Patients were allowed to have had prior anti-PD-1, anti-PD-L1 or anti-CTLA-4 therapy, and 30% to 50% of the dose-escalation patients had previously received checkpoint inhibitors. Intravenous ivuxolimab was administered to patients every 2 weeks at six dose levels: 0.01, 0.1, 0.3, 1.5, 3 and 10 mg/kg. In the dose-escalation cohort, 70% to 90% of patients were male, and the mean age was approximately 60 years with a range of roughly 23 to 79. Three dose-escalation patients achieved partial responses, one with hepatocellular carcinoma and two with cutaneous melanoma. The paper reports the monotherapy dose-escalation portion (N ≈ 50 patients) of the phase I ivuxolimab trial. Of the approximately 54 dose-escalation patients, hepatocellular carcinoma was present in around 19, melanoma in around 15, renal cell carcinoma in 9 and head and neck cancer in 9. The point of sequencing TCRbeta in the periphery was to test whether ivuxolimab changed TCR sequence diversity and drove clonal T-cell expansion.

The V end loses 0 bases and the J end loses 0 bases, and a stretch of 10 bases separates them. From its cysteine to its phenylalanine, the CDR3 spans 16 amino acids. Only the CDR3 DNA stays, 48 bases, in frame from base 1. In the germline V gene, CDR1 corresponds to SGHRS and CDR2 to YFSETQ. In its sample, this clone was seen once. The antigen this receptor binds is unknown. No base quality values were provided; no much bigger clone lies one nucleotide off. Genomic DNA was extracted from sorted cells for sequencing of the TCRbeta CDR3 region. The immunoSEQ Assay was used to sequence the TCRbeta CDR3 regions. Not all clones reach the TCRdb copy of this immuneACCESS table, which keeps in-frame sequences only. Checked studies attribute under half of the gap to unresolved V genes and leave the rest unexplained. The sample includes tens of thousands of clones, with around 84% observed a single time. The ten largest clones represent under 30% of the sample.

The trial excluded patients who had a history of autoimmune disease or who were on systemic immunosuppression. In every dose cohort, peripheral blood was drawn for TCR sequencing at baseline, cycle 4 day 1, and cycle 7 day 1. The samples were taken from a phase I, first-in-human, multicenter, open-label dose-escalation trial of ivuxolimab. Adults with locally advanced or metastatic melanoma, renal cell, hepatocellular, or head and neck squamous cell carcinoma were enrolled in the trial. Before TCR sequencing, CD4+ T cells and CD8+ T cells were sorted from peripheral blood as separate populations. General findings and caveats noted by the study authors: At doses from 0.1 to 3.0 mg/kg, clonal expansion was seen in both CD4+ and CD8+ blood T cells between baseline and week 6. In the 0.1-3.0 mg/kg groups, partial responders were among the patients with the lowest normalized peripheral clonal expansion, particularly in CD8+ T cells. Low levels of normalized T-cell clonal expansion were also seen in some patients who did not respond. The antigen specificity of the clonally expanded peripheral T cells was not determined. After ivuxolimab, more expanded clones were found on average in CD8+ T cells than in CD4+ T cells.

This TCR was recovered from an adult with an advanced solid tumor such as melanoma, head and neck, liver or kidney cancer. This chain joins TRBV5-1 to TRBJ2-4, with an unclear D gene assignment. Sequencing used CD4+ or CD8+ T cells sorted from blood, obtained in a trial of the OX40 agonist ivuxolimab. The DNA reads TGCGCCAGCAGCTTGGGCGTGTGGGGAGCCAAAAACATTCAGTACTTC. This encodes CASSLGVWGAKNIQYF.